This T cell receptor beta chain was profiled in a study of graft-versus-host responses after intestinal transplantation. For the study at large: Among the recipients, all got anti-thymocyte globulin induction and then tacrolimus and steroids for around 3 years.

A word on this clone: Its matching antigen is unknown.

This CDR3 contains 15 residues. Trimming took off 0 bases at V and 3 bases at J, with 11 bases between the two ends. CDR1 is MGHRA, CDR2 YSYEKL, per germline. Clones were sequenced by immunoSEQ multiplex PCR, and TCRdb holds only the in-frame ones, with some missing. The sample contains 71,000 or so clones, less than 95% of which appear only once. The sequenced sample was unstimulated CD8+ T cells sorted from spleen or lymph node cells, obtained before intestinal transplant. J is TRBJ1-1 and V is TRBV4-1, with D perhaps matching TRBD1 (5 bases). The receptor was derived from a human donor who received an intestinal transplant. The CDR3 DNA reads TGCGCCAGCAGCCAAGAGGAGGGGCTTTACACTGAAGCTTTCTTT. Its translation: CASSQEEGLYTEAFF.